This is a list of T cell receptor beta chains from one sample in a study of blood T cell repertoires in COVID-19. Generated by immunoSEQ multiplex PCR, the TCRdb table keeps only in-frame clones and is missing some. The sample includes hundreds of thousands of clones, 75% to 90% of them seen just once. The material sequenced was peripheral blood. These TCRs come from a woman aged 25 to 45 with active or convalescent COVID-19. CDR3s include the opening cysteine and the closing phenylalanine or tryptophan. A D gene is named only where the DNA matches it firmly. Size tells how often a clone was seen (once, few, many) or the class of an expanded clone, and some rows leave it out.

cdr3_aa cdr3_nt clone_size v_call d_call j_call
CASSILDTTCPYEQYF TGTGCCAGCAGCATACTAGACACCACTTGCCCCTACGAGCAGTACTTC once TRBV7-9 NA TRBJ2-7
CASSPGTASTDTQYF TGTGCCAGCAGCCCTGGGACAGCTAGCACAGATACGCAGTATTTT few TRBV4-2 TRBD1 TRBJ2-3
CASSETGGTTGELFF TGCGCCAGCAGTGAAACAGGGGGAACCACCGGGGAGCTGTTTTTT once TRBV10-1 TRBD1 TRBJ2-2
CASSLEGRKGGYEQYF TGCGCCAGCAGCTTGGAAGGCAGAAAAGGGGGCTACGAGCAGTACTTC few TRBV5-1 NA TRBJ2-7
CASSPLGGYKSGYTF TGCGCCAGCAGCCCGCTAGGCGGGTACAAGTCTGGCTACACCTTC NA TRBV4-1 NA TRBJ1-2
CASSLDRTGVNTEAFF TGTGCCAGCAGCTTAGATCGGACAGGGGTCAACACTGAAGCTTTCTTT NA TRBV7-2 TRBD1 TRBJ1-1
CASSTSGRGPTYEQYF TGTGCCAGCAGCACCTCTGGCAGGGGCCCGACCTACGAGCAGTACTTC NA TRBV7-9 NA TRBJ2-7
CASSQDGQRTDTQYF TGTGCCAGCAGCCAAGATGGACAGCGAACAGATACGCAGTATTTT NA TRBV3-1/TRBV3-2 NA TRBJ2-3
CATSTDRDYYGYTF TGTGCCACCAGCACCGACCGGGATTACTATGGCTACACCTTC NA TRBV15 NA TRBJ1-2
CASSLAGLAGGETQYF TGTGCCAGCAGCTTAGCGGGACTAGCGGGAGGAGAGACCCAGTACTTC NA TRBV7-9 TRBD2 TRBJ2-5
CASSSTGAGVPYNEQFF TGCGCCAGCAGCTCAACAGGGGCAGGAGTTCCGTACAATGAGCAGTTCTTC NA TRBV5-1 TRBD1 TRBJ2-1
CASSYGAGYMNTEAFF TGTGCCAGCAGTTACGGCGCAGGATACATGAACACTGAAGCTTTCTTT NA TRBV6-5 NA TRBJ1-1
CASSTGLAIYEQYF TGTGCCAGCAGTACGGGACTAGCTATCTACGAGCAGTACTTC few TRBV27 TRBD2 TRBJ2-7
CASSLGGQGPANYGYTF TGCGCCAGCAGCTTGGGGGGACAGGGGCCTGCTAACTATGGCTACACCTTC NA TRBV5-1 TRBD1 TRBJ1-2
CASSETEGSGEGWQPQHF TGTGCCAGCAGTGAAACGGAGGGGTCAGGGGAGGGCTGGCAGCCCCAGCATTTT few TRBV6-1 NA TRBJ1-5
CASSLDQGLPPETQYF TGTGCCAGCAGCTTAGATCAGGGGCTCCCCCCAGAGACCCAGTACTTC NA TRBV7-6 NA TRBJ2-5
CASSEWGGSTYNEQFF TGTGCCAGCAGTGAATGGGGCGGTTCCACCTACAATGAGCAGTTCTTC NA TRBV25-1 NA TRBJ2-1
CASSQDERARETQYF TGCGCCAGCAGCCAAGACGAGCGGGCCCGAGAGACCCAGTACTTC NA TRBV4-1 NA TRBJ2-5
CASSLTGGGNTEAFF TGTGCCAGCAGCCTCACAGGGGGCGGTAACACTGAAGCTTTCTTT NA TRBV3-1/TRBV3-2 TRBD1 TRBJ1-1
CASSTGQENIQYF TGTGCCAGCAGTACAGGACAGGAAAACATTCAGTACTTC NA TRBV28 TRBD1 TRBJ2-4
CASSEGDWYYEQYF TGTGCCAGCAGTGAAGGTGACTGGTACTACGAGCAGTACTTC once TRBV6-1 NA TRBJ2-7
CATGQGKEKLFF TGTGCCACGGGACAGGGGAAAGAAAAACTGTTTTTT NA TRBV25-1 TRBD1 TRBJ1-4
CAISESPGQGEEQFF TGTGCCATCAGTGAGTCCCCTGGACAGGGAGAAGAGCAGTTCTTC NA TRBV10-3 TRBD1 TRBJ2-1
CASSVTSGSSYNEQFF TGTGCCAGCAGCGTTACTAGCGGGAGCTCCTACAATGAGCAGTTCTTC once TRBV11-2 TRBD2 TRBJ2-1
CAWEGGTHQETQYF TGTGCCTGGGAAGGCGGGACCCACCAAGAGACCCAGTACTTC NA TRBV30 NA TRBJ2-5
CASSLMTGGSGYTF TGTGCCAGCAGCTTAATGACAGGGGGCTCTGGCTACACCTTC NA TRBV11-3 TRBD1 TRBJ1-2
CASSQGTGGYEQYF TGCGCCAGCAGCCAAGGGACAGGGGGCTACGAGCAGTACTTC once TRBV5-1 TRBD1 TRBJ2-7
CASSQLQGPGYTF TGCGCCAGCAGCCAACTACAGGGGCCGGGCTACACCTTC NA TRBV4-1 TRBD1 TRBJ1-2
CAIRGQSGYTEAFF TGTGCCATCAGGGGGCAGTCAGGGTACACTGAAGCTTTCTTT NA TRBV10-3 NA TRBJ1-1
CASSSDREWNQPQHF TGTGCCAGTAGTTCGGACAGGGAGTGGAATCAGCCCCAGCATTTT NA TRBV19 TRBD1 TRBJ1-5
CASRPPGQGLSTQYF TGCGCCAGCAGGCCCCCGGGACAGGGGTTGTCTACGCAGTATTTT NA TRBV5-1 TRBD1 TRBJ2-3
CASSLLGDSYNEQFF TGTGCCAGCAGCTTACTTGGAGACTCCTACAATGAGCAGTTCTTC NA TRBV5-5 NA TRBJ2-1
CASSESGASYEQYF TGTGCCAGCAGTGAATCTGGAGCGTCCTACGAGCAGTACTTC NA TRBV6-1 NA TRBJ2-7
CASSKGTSGGPDTQYF TGCGCCAGCAGCAAAGGGACTAGCGGGGGGCCGGATACGCAGTATTTT NA TRBV5-1 TRBD2 TRBJ2-3
CASYFEGQGTYF TGTGCCAGCTACTTTGAGGGACAGGGTACGTACTTC NA TRBV6-5 TRBD1 TRBJ2-7
CASSFLVYADTQYF TGTGCCAGCAGCTTCCTTGTCTACGCGGATACGCAGTATTTT NA TRBV4-2 NA TRBJ2-3
CASSRGTATEQYF TGTGCCAGCAGCCGCGGGACAGCCACCGAGCAGTACTTC NA TRBV6-5 NA TRBJ2-7
CASSRGRGGGYGYTF TGTGCCAGCAGCCGCGGGCGGGGAGGGGGATATGGCTACACCTTC NA TRBV7-2 NA TRBJ1-2
CASSPQDYTEAFF TGTGCCAGCAGCCCCCAGGATTACACTGAAGCTTTCTTT NA TRBV3-1/TRBV3-2 NA TRBJ1-1
CASSQDWGSGARDGYTF TGCGCCAGCAGCCAAGATTGGGGCTCAGGGGCCAGGGATGGCTACACCTTC once TRBV4-1 NA TRBJ1-2
CATTIVGLNTEAFF TGTGCCACCACGATCGTGGGGCTCAACACTGAAGCTTTCTTT NA TRBV24-1 NA TRBJ1-1
CASSEGSPTGELFF TGTGCCAGCTCGGAAGGGAGCCCCACCGGGGAGCTGTTTTTT NA TRBV18 NA TRBJ2-2
CASSPRLAGGSREQFF TGTGCCAGCAGCCCGAGACTAGCGGGGGGGTCGAGGGAGCAGTTCTTC NA TRBV7-2 TRBD2 TRBJ2-1
CASSYRETQETQYF TGTGCCAGCAGTTACCGGGAGACACAAGAGACCCAGTACTTC NA TRBV6-2/TRBV6-3 NA TRBJ2-5
CASSRGLDEKLFF TGTGCCAGCAGCCGCGGACTAGATGAAAAACTGTTTTTT NA TRBV14 NA TRBJ1-4
CASSLVGRFESGNTIYF TGCGCCAGCAGCTTGGTAGGCAGGTTTGAATCTGGAAACACCATATATTTT NA TRBV5-1 NA TRBJ1-3
CASSFVNTEAFF TGTGCCAGCAGCTTCGTAAACACTGAAGCTTTCTTT NA TRBV11-2 NA TRBJ1-1
CASSGQGYGYTF TGTGCCAGCAGCGGACAGGGATATGGCTACACCTTC NA TRBV2 TRBD1 TRBJ1-2
CASSQEWDRGINGYTF TGTGCCAGCAGCCAAGAGTGGGACAGGGGAATCAATGGCTACACCTTC NA TRBV14 TRBD1 TRBJ1-2
CASSSGMNYGYTF TGCGCCAGCAGTTCAGGGATGAACTATGGCTACACCTTC few TRBV10-1 NA TRBJ1-2
CASSLLAGSYGYTF TGTGCCAGCAGCTTGCTGGCAGGCAGCTATGGCTACACCTTC NA TRBV5-6 NA TRBJ1-2
CSVEGRYNEQFF TGCAGCGTTGAGGGCCGGTACAATGAGCAGTTCTTC NA TRBV29-1 NA TRBJ2-1
CASRGASYNEQFF TGTGCCAGCAGAGGGGCCAGCTACAATGAGCAGTTCTTC NA TRBV9 NA TRBJ2-1